These 28 T cell receptor beta chains were sequenced from one sample in a study of blood T cell repertoires in COVID-19. Clones were sequenced by immunoSEQ multiplex PCR, and TCRdb holds only the in-frame ones, with some missing. The table includes roughly 200,000 clones, approximately 90% detected once. Sequencing input: peripheral blood. The receptors shown here come from a man between 70 and 80 years old with acute or convalescent COVID-19.

The chain joins TRBV12-3 or TRBV12-4 to TRBJ2-7, with 8 bases that match TRBD2. Trimming took 7 bases from V and 3 from J; bases not matched to a gene: 5. The CDR3 is made up of 13 amino acids. Here the CDR3 reads CASTAGLGYEQYF. The CDR3 region has the DNA TGTGCCAGCACGGCGGGACTAGGCTACGAGCAGTACTTC.

This chain links TRBV7-8 with TRBJ2-1; TRBD2 matches 15 bases. CDR1 is SGHVS and CDR2 is FQNEAQ in the germline V gene. This CDR3 region has 19 residues. Losses at the gene ends were 5 bases for V and 5 bases for J; bases not matched to a gene: 13. The CDR3 DNA follows: TGTGCCAGCAGCCCCCCCCCGGGACTAGCGGGAGGAGGAGACAATGAGCAGTTCTTC. Protein: CASSPPPGLAGGGDNEQFF.

The chain joins TRBV5-4 to TRBJ1-1; D not resolved. Trimming cost V 5 bases and J 0 bases, with 5 bases left between them. The CDR3 loop spans 12 amino acids. Germline V gives CDR1 SGHNT, CDR2 YYREEE (reference sequence). Here the CDR3 DNA reads TGTGCCAGCAGTTCAGTGAACACTGAAGCTTTCTTT. Protein: CASSSVNTEAFF.

This sequence joins TRBV24-1 and TRBJ2-7; D possibly corresponds to TRBD2 (5 bases). CDR1 is KGHDR and CDR2 is SFDVKD in the germline V gene. V dropped 1 base and J dropped 4 bases, with 13 bases sitting between them. This CDR3 has 15 residues. CDR3 residues: CATSDLGLQTYEQYF. DNA of the CDR3: TGTGCCACCAGTGATTTAGGACTCCAAACTTACGAGCAGTACTTC.

CDR3 DNA: TGCAGCGTTACAGGGCGTGATGAGCAGTTCTTC. It specifies CSVTGRDEQFF. The rearrangement joins TRBV29-1 to TRBJ2-1, with D perhaps TRBD1 (6 bases). Trimming shortened V by 5 bases and J by 8 bases, and 10 bases separated the two germline ends. The CDR3 loop spans 11 amino acids. Germline V CDR1 and CDR2: SQVTM, ANQGSEA.

This chain links TRBV4-2 with TRBJ2-3, with 8 bases that match TRBD2. Germline V lookup: CDR1 LGHNA, CDR2 YNFKEQ. V was clipped by 4 bases and J by 0 bases; unmatched bases: 9. CDR3 length: 17 amino acids. CDR3: CASSLRGSGASTDTQYF. The CDR3 region has the DNA TGTGCCAGCAGCCTGCGGGGTAGCGGGGCTAGCACAGATACGCAGTATTTT.

V gene TRBV24-1 combines with J gene TRBJ2-1; 9 nucleotides agree with TRBD1. This CDR3 region has 15 residues. CDR1 KGHDR and CDR2 SFDVKD come from the germline V gene. V shed 2 bases and J 9 bases; nucleotides not matched to a gene: 7. The CDR3 spells CATSDSTGGRSEQFF. The DNA for the CDR3 is TGTGCCACCAGTGATTCTACAGGGGGCAGGTCTGAGCAGTTCTTC.

The J gene is TRBJ2-4, the V gene TRBV11-2; maybe TRBD1 (6 bases). V gave up 2 bases and J gave up 8 bases, with 10 bases separating them. CDR1 SGHAT and CDR2 FQNNGV come from the germline V gene. The CDR3 loop spans 13 amino acids. The CDR3 region is CASSLSRGDIQYF. CDR3 in DNA: TGTGCCAGCAGCTTATCCAGGGGTGACATTCAGTACTTC.

The table lists this clone with a count of one. The chain uses TRBV6-2 or TRBV6-3 and TRBJ2-7; TRBD1 matches 8 bases. CDR1 and CDR2 (germline): MNHEY, SVGEGT. CDR3 length equals 14 residues. V shed 4 bases and J 6 bases; nucleotides not matched to a gene: 8. CDR3 residues: CASSSQGAPREQYF. The CDR3 nucleotides are TGTGCCAGCAGTTCTCAGGGGGCCCCTCGCGAGCAGTACTTC.

The chain couples TRBV12-1 to TRBJ2-7; TRBD2, the D gene given by the table, was not confirmed from the DNA. TRBV12-1 is noted as a pseudogene. The CDR3 contains 14 residues. For the CDR3, the DNA is TGTGCCAGCAGCAGCCGCGGGAGACCCTACGAGCAGTACTTC. Its protein is CASSSRGRPYEQYF.

The gene calls are TRBV18 and TRBJ1-5; 10 bases fit TRBD1. The germline V gene has CDR1 KGHSH and CDR2 LQKENI. The trim removed 4 bases at V and 5 bases at J, leaving 5 bases unmatched. The CDR3 consists of 15 residues. The CDR3 here is CASSRGQGGDQPQHF. The CDR3 coding sequence is TGTGCCAGCTCACGAGGACAGGGGGGGGATCAGCCCCAGCATTTT.

In this sample, this clone turned up many times. The rearrangement uses TRBV27 and TRBJ1-4; TRBD1 matches 7 bases. Germline CDR1 is MNHEY and CDR2 is SMNVEV (reference sequence). The V segment lost 7 bases and the J segment 11 bases; nucleotides outside the gene matches: 16. This CDR3 has 15 residues. DNA for the CDR3: TGTGCCAGCAAACCCGAGACAGGGTTCAGGGCCAAACTGTTTTTT. Protein sequence: CASKPETGFRAKLFF.

The chain couples TRBV19 to TRBJ1-1; D is perhaps TRBD1 (6 bases). The ends were cut back, 5 bases at V and 11 bases at J, with 12 bases in the middle. The length of the CDR3 is 11 residues. CDR1 and CDR2 from the germline V gene are LNHDA and SQIVND (reference sequence). Here the CDR3 DNA reads TGTGCCAGTAGTGACAGGTCTCTGGCTTTCTTT. This gives the protein CASSDRSLAFF.

This clone has just a few counts. This CDR3 is CASSFSGQEKLFF. Written as DNA, the CDR3 is TGTGCCAGCAGCTTCTCAGGGCAGGAAAAACTGTTTTTT. The V gene is TRBV7-8, the J gene TRBJ1-4, with a weak D call TRBD1 (5 bases). The CDR3 length is 13 residues. Germline assignment: CDR1 SGHVS and CDR2 FQNEAQ. V was clipped by 3 bases and J by 8 bases, with 10 bases between them.

V and J are TRBV5-1 and TRBJ2-1; 9 nucleotides agree with TRBD2. Trimming took 2 bases from V and 8 from J; bases not matched to a gene: 17. CDR3 length equals 18 residues. Germline assignment: CDR1 SGHRS and CDR2 YFSETQ. CDR3 sequence reads: CASSLSDWSSGIRYEQFF. CDR3 coding DNA: TGCGCCAGCAGCTTAAGTGACTGGTCTAGCGGGATAAGGTATGAGCAGTTCTTC.

The chain combines TRBV7-3 with TRBJ2-1, with 11 bases identical to TRBD2. The CDR3 has 14 amino acids. Unmatched junction bases numbered 6, after V lost 5 bases and J lost 9 bases. CDR1 and CDR2 (germline): SGHTA, FQGTGA. The CDR3 is CASSNSGRAGEQFF. CDR3 sequence (DNA): TGTGCCAGCAGCAATAGCGGGAGGGCCGGTGAGCAGTTCTTC.

The chain carries TRBV5-1 and TRBJ2-7; a possible D gene is TRBD2 (5 bases). The V end lost 7 bases, the J end lost 2 bases, and 13 bases lay between the germline ends. Germline V gene lookup returns CDR1 SGHRS and CDR2 YFSETQ. The CDR3 has 13 amino acids. Here the CDR3 reads CASARSETYEQYF. The DNA for the CDR3 is TGCGCCAGCGCACGTAGCGAGACCTACGAGCAGTACTTC.

This clone was recorded once. J is TRBJ2-1 and V is TRBV5-1, with D perhaps matching TRBD1 (5 bases). Germline lookup yields CDR1 SGHRS and CDR2 YFSETQ. The CDR3 contains 15 residues. The V gene lost 2 bases and the J gene lost 4 bases, with 13 bases spanning the gap. Here the CDR3 reads CASSLTPTGYNEQFF. CDR3 in DNA: TGCGCCAGCAGCTTAACTCCTACAGGTTACAATGAGCAGTTCTTC.

The chain is built from TRBV2 and TRBJ2-2; 7 nucleotides line up with TRBD2. This CDR3 comprises 16 residues. Germline V gene lookup returns CDR1 SNHLY and CDR2 FYNNEI. V was clipped by 3 bases and J by 3 bases; unmatched bases: 7. CDR3 sequence reads: CASSERRGRDTGELFF. In DNA, the CDR3 is TGTGCCAGCAGTGAGAGGCGGGGGAGAGACACCGGGGAGCTGTTTTTT.

This clone was counted a single time. This same CDR3 is encoded by further DNA sequences in the sample. This chain connects TRBV28 to TRBJ1-6; D gene uncertain. Per germline, CDR1 MDHEN and CDR2 SYDVKM. CDR3 length equals 13 residues. V lost 9 bases and J lost 0, with 6 bases in between. The CDR3 loop reads CASLSSYNSPLHF. The CDR3 nucleotides read TGTGCCAGTCTGAGCTCCTATAATTCACCCCTCCACTTT.

This rearrangement joins TRBV18 to TRBJ1-1, with unresolved D. The germline V gene encodes CDR1 KGHSH and CDR2 LQKENI. This CDR3 spans 14 amino acids. V dropped 8 bases and J dropped 2 bases, with 15 bases sitting between them. The chain's CDR3 is CASGREGVNTEAFF. As DNA, the CDR3 is TGTGCCAGCGGAAGGGAGGGTGTCAACACTGAAGCTTTCTTT.

This chain links TRBV11-2 with TRBJ2-1, with D maybe TRBD2 (5 bases). The V and J ends lost 3 bases and 2 bases respectively, with 17 bases between them. Germline CDR1 SGHAT, CDR2 FQNNGV. The CDR3 consists of 17 residues. The CDR3 protein is CASSFSSGSPPYNEQFF. For the CDR3, the DNA is TGTGCCAGCAGCTTCTCGTCGGGAAGCCCCCCCTACAATGAGCAGTTCTTC.

The genes are TRBV7-9 and TRBJ2-2, with TRBD2 identical over 15 bases. This CDR3 has 17 amino acids. Germline V gene sequence: CDR1 SEHNR, CDR2 FQNEAQ (reference sequence). The V segment lost 5 bases and the J segment 4 bases; nucleotides outside the gene matches: 5. CDR3 residues: CASSGLAGGPGTGELFF. The CDR3 DNA follows: TGTGCCAGCAGCGGACTAGCGGGAGGGCCGGGCACCGGGGAGCTGTTTTTT.

This rearrangement joins TRBV7-3 to TRBJ2-7, with 14 bases aligning to TRBD2. CDR3 size: 15 residues. Germline CDR1 reads SGHTA; CDR2 reads FQGTGA. The V and J ends lost 5 bases and 6 bases, in that order; junction bases with no gene match: 6. DNA for the CDR3: TGTGCCAGCAGCCCAGGGACTAGCGGGAGTATCGAGCAGTACTTC. This sequence encodes CASSPGTSGSIEQYF. Based on the CDR3 plus reference TRBV7-3 and TRBJ2-7, the full variable domain is GAGVSQTPSNKVTEKGKYVELRCDPISGHTALYWYRQSLGQGPEFLIYFQGTGAADDSGLPNDRFFAVRPEGSVSTLKIQRTERGDSAVYLCASSPGTSGSIEQYFGPGTRLTVT.

The chain recombines TRBV5-8 with TRBJ1-5; D gene unclear. V was cut by 1 base and J by 2 bases, with 10 bases left in between. CDR3 length equals 15 residues. Germline CDR1 SGHTS, CDR2 YDEGEE. This CDR3 reads CASSLPGRGNQPQHF. In DNA form, the CDR3 reads TGTGCCAGCAGCTTGCCGGGGAGGGGCAATCAGCCCCAGCATTTT. Based on the CDR3 plus reference TRBV5-8 and TRBJ1-5, the full variable domain is EAGVTQSPTHLIKTRGQQATLRCSPISGHTSVYWYQQALGLGLQFLLWYDEGEERNRGNFPPRFSGRQFPNYSSELNVNALELEDSALYLCASSLPGRGNQPQHFGDGTRLSIL.

V is TRBV18 and J is TRBJ1-3; perhaps TRBD1 as D (6 bases). The CDR3 runs to 15 residues. The ends were cut back, 5 bases at V and 4 bases at J, with 15 bases in the middle. The germline V gene encodes CDR1 KGHSH and CDR2 LQKENI. CDR3 amino acids: CASSTVPGAGNTIYF. CDR3 DNA sequence: TGTGCCAGCTCAACGGTTCCAGGGGCGGGAAACACCATATATTTT.

V is TRBV6-5 and J is TRBJ2-1; 11 bases align to TRBD2. V was pared by 4 bases and J by 13 bases, with 15 bases of the junction left unmatched. CDR3 size: 16 residues. Looked up from germline, CDR1 is MNHEY and CDR2 is SVGAGI. This chain's CDR3 is CASSSGERLAGGSQFF. The DNA for the CDR3 is TGTGCCAGCAGTTCTGGTGAGAGGCTAGCGGGAGGATCTCAGTTCTTC.

This clone was counted a few times. The chain has TRBV19 and TRBJ2-7; D might be TRBD1 (6 bases). V was pared by 6 bases and J by 2 bases, with 17 bases between. This CDR3 comprises 15 residues. Germline CDR1 is LNHDA and CDR2 is SQIVND (reference sequence). For the CDR3, the DNA is TGTGCCAGTAGCAGTTACAGGGAAGGCGCCTACGAGCAGTACTTC. Its protein is CASSSYREGAYEQYF.